The rows below give T cell receptor beta chains drawn from one sample of a study of T-cell reconstitution after alpha-beta-depleted transplantation in children. TCRdb re-called the PCR reads through MiXCR, storing one row per CDR3 protein. The sample lists fewer than 35,000 distinct CDR3 sequences; approximately 6.5% were seen once. The sample was peripheral blood, taken 60 days after TCRalphabeta/CD19-depleted stem cell transplant. The receptor source for this set is a child younger than two who had a stem cell transplant for acute myeloid leukemia, so the T cells may come from the graft donor. The conserved cysteine and the conserved F or W are not part of the CDR3 here. Each record gives: J gene, clone size, V gene, CDR3 protein. Clone size, where shown, is once, few, many, or a class for clones that have expanded.

J: TRBJ1-5; size: .; V: TRBV12-3/TRBV12-4; CDR3: ASSFGRIEPQH
J: TRBJ2-7; size: many; V: TRBV5-1; CDR3: ASHGVSYEQY
J: TRBJ2-3; size: many; V: TRBV12-3/TRBV12-4; CDR3: ASSLVLAGDFADTQY
J: TRBJ2-1; size: many; V: TRBV5-1; CDR3: ASSLEGGSYNEQF
J: TRBJ2-2; size: many; V: TRBV6-5; CDR3: ASSYAGADGELF
J: TRBJ2-5; size: many; V: TRBV20-1; CDR3: SAPLLTVRTQY
J: TRBJ2-5; size: many; V: TRBV7-2; CDR3: ASSTLTGEETQY
J: .; size: .; V: TRBV7-2; CDR3: ASSLWITARFEQY
J: TRBJ2-7; size: many; V: TRBV29-1; CDR3: SVWLAGYNEQY
J: TRBJ2-2; size: .; V: TRBV19; CDR3: ASSTQNGRQGSGELF
J: TRBJ2-2; size: many; V: TRBV16; CDR3: ASSQSGLPGELF
J: TRBJ2-1; size: many; V: TRBV27; CDR3: ASSSGVTYNEQF
J: TRBJ2-4; size: many; V: TRBV11-2; CDR3: ASSPPGLAGSKNIQY
J: TRBJ2-3; size: many; V: TRBV5-1; CDR3: ASGLAGGQRTQY
J: TRBJ1-2; size: many; V: TRBV9; CDR3: ASSVSGGQDYGYT
J: TRBJ2-2; size: many; V: TRBV6-2/TRBV6-3; CDR3: ASSQYQYTGELF
J: TRBJ2-4; size: many; V: TRBV11-2; CDR3: ASSLGPSGQGKALAKNIQY
J: TRBJ2-7; size: few; V: TRBV20-1; CDR3: SARDTVFGEQY
J: TRBJ2-3; size: many; V: TRBV20-1; CDR3: SARDARGQDTQY
J: TRBJ2-1; size: many; V: TRBV2; CDR3: ASRGEQF
J: TRBJ1-2; size: many; V: TRBV24-1; CDR3: ATSDRGRYGYT
J: TRBJ2-5; size: few; V: TRBV27; CDR3: ASSLGGPGTQY
J: TRBJ2-7; size: few; V: TRBV14; CDR3: ASSQEEGRPYEQY
J: TRBJ2-2; size: many; V: TRBV29-1; CDR3: SRKKVRSNTGELF
J: TRBJ1-2; size: many; V: TRBV28; CDR3: ASSPRQGSFYGYT
J: TRBJ1-5; size: many; V: TRBV4-2; CDR3: ASSQERGVQPQH
J: TRBJ2-1; size: many; V: TRBV5-4; CDR3: ASSPGTSGVYNEQF
J: TRBJ2-7; size: few; V: TRBV7-9; CDR3: ASSLAGARY
J: TRBJ1-2; size: many; V: TRBV9; CDR3: ASSARQGRRPNYGYT
J: TRBJ2-7; size: many; V: TRBV15; CDR3: ATSLYEQY
J: TRBJ2-7; size: many; V: TRBV7-6; CDR3: ASSLADNSYEQY
J: TRBJ2-3; size: many; V: TRBV24-1; CDR3: ATSDPRRGKTDTQY
J: TRBJ2-4; size: .; V: TRBV7-9; CDR3: ASSSHRGGNIQY
J: TRBJ1-1; size: many; V: TRBV18; CDR3: ASSVPGDTEAF
J: TRBJ2-5; size: many; V: TRBV9; CDR3: ASSPRPGTQY
J: TRBJ2-2; size: many; V: TRBV7-2; CDR3: ATSLGQGSIGELF
J: TRBJ2-3; size: many; V: TRBV12-5; CDR3: ASGLGTAADTQY
J: TRBJ1-4; size: medium-sized; V: TRBV7-2; CDR3: ASSSPFLNEKLF
J: TRBJ2-3; size: many; V: TRBV5-1; CDR3: ASREIDTQY
J: TRBJ1-5; size: few; V: TRBV19; CDR3: ASSIRRGQFNQPQH